This passage covers 27 T cell receptor beta chains from one sample sequenced in a study of post-analysis software for immune sequencing data. Built from TCR beta cDNA, the libraries had unique molecular identifiers in them. TCRdb analysed the PCR reads with MiXCR anew, one entry per CDR3 protein. The sample gives 150,000 or so distinct CDR3 sequences, 36% of which show up once; roughly 28% is in the top ten. Specimen: blood, collected after autologous hematopoietic stem cell transplantation. The receptors were sampled from a girl aged 5-17 years with multiple sclerosis.

This chain connects TRBV10-3 to TRBJ1-5; D gene ambiguous. Between the trimmed V and J ends, which lost 4 bases and 3 bases, there was a span of 7 bases. Germline-derived CDR1 and CDR2 are ENHRY and SYGVKD. This CDR3 has 13 residues. The CDR3 sequence: CAISGQINQPQHF. The DNA of the CDR3 is TGTGCCATCAGTGGGCAGATCAATCAGCCCCAGCATTTT.

There are a few counts of this clonotype. V gene TRBV3-1 combines with J gene TRBJ2-1; no clear D gene. CDR1 LGHDT and CDR2 YNNKEL come from the germline V gene (reference sequence). V shed 0 bases and J shed 9 bases, with 3 bases lying between them. The CDR3 covers 11 residues. The CDR3 DNA follows: TGTGCCAGCAGCCAAGAAGTTGAGCAGTTCTTC. Protein sequence: CASSQEVEQFF.

Many counts were recorded for this clonotype. This rearrangement joins TRBV20-1 to TRBJ1-5; D gene ambiguous. The V end lost 3 bases, the J end lost 2 bases, and 5 bases lay between the germline ends. Looked up from germline, CDR1 is DFQATT and CDR2 is SNEGSKA (reference sequence). This CDR3 has 12 amino acids. For the CDR3, the DNA is TGCAGTGCTAGTGCCGGCAATCAGCCCCAGCATTTT. Protein: CSASAGNQPQHF.

This chain joins TRBV7-3 and TRBJ2-5, with D tentatively TRBD2 (5 bases). Trimming left V 3 bases short and J 9 bases short, with 14 bases between. The V gene's germline CDR1 is SGHTA and CDR2 FQGTGA. The length of the CDR3 is 13 residues. This CDR3 reads CASSLGPEASQYF. DNA for the CDR3: TGTGCCAGCAGCTTGGGTCCGGAGGCTTCCCAGTACTTC.

The chain couples TRBV7-8 to TRBJ1-2; tentatively, D is TRBD1 (5 bases). The CDR3 contains 17 residues. The V end was cut by 6 bases, the J end by 1 base, with 21 bases between. Germline values: CDR1 SGHVS, CDR2 FQNEAQ. Here the CDR3 DNA reads TGTGCCAGCAGGACTTTTTTTGGGCAGGGCGTTAACTATGGCTACACCTTC. It translates to CASRTFFGQGVNYGYTF.

The chain uses TRBV4-1 and TRBJ2-1; maybe TRBD1 (5 bases). The CDR3 covers 14 residues. The germline gives CDR1 MGHRA, CDR2 YSYEKL. V lost 0 bases and J 9 bases, leaving 12 bases between the germline ends. The CDR3 spells CASSQDTGNSEQFF. The CDR3 DNA reads as TGCGCCAGCAGCCAAGACACAGGCAATTCTGAGCAGTTCTTC.

V usage is TRBV9 and J usage is TRBJ2-1; 12 bases map to TRBD2. The germline V gene has CDR1 SGDLS and CDR2 YYNGEE. The ends lost 0 bases at V and 6 bases at J; junction bases unmatched: 10. The CDR3 is 18 residues long. CDR3 in DNA: TGTGCCAGCAGCGTAGCTAGCGGGAGGGCCTGGGAATCCAATGAGCAGTTCTTC. Residues: CASSVASGRAWESNEQFF.

This clonotype was seen just once. The chain employs TRBV30 and TRBJ2-1; a weak D match, TRBD1 (5 bases). V shed 3 bases and J shed 2 bases, with 14 bases lying between them. This CDR3 spans 15 amino acids. The germline CDR1 and CDR2 sequences are GTSNPN and SVGIG (reference sequence). In DNA form, the CDR3 reads TGTGCCTGGAGACAGGATAACGGTCCCTACAATGAGCAGTTCTTC. Encoded protein: CAWRQDNGPYNEQFF.

The chain recombines TRBV27 with TRBJ2-5; 7 bases match TRBD1. The J call is in doubt because the DNA end fits TRBJ2-7 better. Germline V gene data show CDR1 as MNHEY and CDR2 as SMNVEV (reference sequence). CDR3 size: 16 residues. The DNA for the CDR3 is TGTGCCAGCAGTTTAGGGGTAGGGGGCTTCGGTTACGAGCAGTACTTC. This gives the protein CASSLGVGGFGYEQYF.

The chain links TRBV5-6 to TRBJ1-1; no clear D. The CDR3 is 17 amino acids. The germline gives CDR1 SGHDT, CDR2 YYEEEE. V was trimmed by 1 base and J by 3 bases, leaving 19 bases between them. CDR3 bases: TGTGCCAGCAGCTTGAATGGTAATGCTTGGTTGGACACTGAAGCTTTCTTT. Its protein is CASSLNGNAWLDTEAFF.

The chain has TRBV20-1 and TRBJ2-6; the D is unclear. The germline V gene has CDR1 DFQATT and CDR2 SNEGSKA (reference sequence). The CDR3 length is 14 residues. Trimming pared 1 base from V and 0 bases from J, leaving 4 bases between. The CDR3 coding sequence is TGCAGTGCTAGAGTGATCTCTGGGGCCAACGTCCTGACTTTC. Its protein product is CSARVISGANVLTF.

The chain has TRBV5-1 and TRBJ1-2, with D uncertain. The CDR3 runs to 14 residues. Germline V gene sequence: CDR1 SGHRS, CDR2 YFSETQ. V lost 3 bases and J lost 0, with 9 bases in between. The CDR3 loop reads CASSSGPTNYGYTF. CDR3 bases: TGCGCCAGCAGCTCCGGACCCACTAACTATGGCTACACCTTC.

In this sample, this clonotype turned up a few times. The rearrangement uses TRBV7-9 and TRBJ2-3; TRBD1 agrees at 12 bases. Germline lookup yields CDR1 SEHNR and CDR2 FQNEAQ (reference sequence). V lost 5 bases, J lost 9 bases, and 12 bases stayed unmatched. The CDR3 loop spans 16 amino acids. The CDR3 bases are TGTGCCAGCAGCCGCGGGACAGGGGGCGGGTTGAGGACGCAGTATTTT. Translating it yields CASSRGTGGGLRTQYF.

The chain is built from TRBV20-1 and TRBJ2-7, with TRBD2 matching 9 bases. Unmatched junction bases numbered 7, after V lost 5 bases and J lost 2 bases. Germline values: CDR1 DFQATT, CDR2 SNEGSKA (reference sequence). This CDR3 has 14 residues. This chain's CDR3 is CSAVRVAGAYEQYF. CDR3 nucleotides: TGCAGTGCTGTCCGTGTAGCGGGGGCCTACGAGCAGTACTTC.

Concerning this clonotype itself: Relative to the germline gene, one junction end is altered; a read error may explain this. This rearrangement joins TRBV15 to TRBJ2-1, with D maybe TRBD2 (6 bases). The CDR3 length is 13 residues. Looked up from germline, CDR1 is LNHNV and CDR2 is YYDKDF (reference sequence). For the CDR3, the DNA is TGTGCCATCAGCAGAGATTTAGCGGCGGAGCAGTTCTTC. Translating it yields CAISRDLAAEQFF.

The V gene is TRBV5-1, the J gene TRBJ2-2; a weak D match, TRBD1 (7 bases). V lost 0 bases and J lost 3, with 12 bases in between. There are 16 residues in the CDR3. Germline CDR1 and CDR2: SGHRS and YFSETQ. This chain's CDR3 is CASSLGRGRDTGELFF. CDR3 bases: TGCGCCAGCAGCTTGGGGAGGGGGCGAGACACCGGGGAGCTGTTTTTT.

The rearrangement joins TRBV5-1 to TRBJ2-7; 7 bases are a match to TRBD2. Germline CDR1 SGHRS, CDR2 YFSETQ. The V segment lost 4 bases and the J segment 1 base; nucleotides outside the gene matches: 8. The CDR3 consists of 15 residues. The CDR3 nucleotides read TGCGCCAGCAGCCCTAGCGGAACACCTTCCTACGAGCAGTACTTC. This encodes CASSPSGTPSYEQYF.

The V call is TRBV13, the J call TRBJ2-7; possible D gene TRBD1, 6 bases. The CDR3 extends over 13 amino acids. V shed 0 bases and J shed 9 bases, with 12 bases lying between them. CDR1 and CDR2 (germline): PRHDT, FYEKMQ (reference sequence). CDR3: CASSLGTGLGQYF. The CDR3 region has the DNA TGTGCCAGCAGCTTAGGGACAGGATTGGGGCAGTACTTC.

The CDR3 spells CSATDQSSYNEQYF. As DNA, the CDR3 is TGCAGTGCTACGGACCAAAGCTCCTACAATGAGCAGTACTTC. The rearrangement uses TRBV20-1 and TRBJ2-1; D gene uncertain. The end of the DNA fits TRBJ2-7 better, so the J call may be wrong. Germline values: CDR1 DFQATT, CDR2 SNEGSKA (reference sequence). The CDR3 extends over 14 amino acids.

The V gene is TRBV18, the J gene TRBJ1-1; D unclear. CDR1 KGHSH and CDR2 LQKENI come from the germline V gene. Trimming removed 3 bases at V and 2 bases at J, with 7 bases between. The length of the CDR3 is 13 residues. CDR3 in DNA: TGTGCCAGCTCACCGACCCTAAACACTGAAGCTTTCTTT. This gives the protein CASSPTLNTEAFF.

Turning to this clonotype: One base away lies a much larger clone, so this may be a sequencing read error. The V gene is TRBV10-3, the J gene TRBJ2-5; 8 bases fit TRBD1. CDR1 and CDR2 (germline): ENHRY, SYGVKD. The CDR3 extends over 15 amino acids. The J segment lost 4 bases and the V segment lost 10 bases, leaving 14 bases of the junction unmatched. CDR3 in amino acids: CATSARTGQGETQYF. The CDR3 bases are TGTGCCACCTCTGCCAGGACAGGGCAAGGAGAGACCCAGTACTTC.

This clonotype has more than one count but fewer than ten. A much larger clone lies one base from this, so it may be a read error. V usage is TRBV6-2 or TRBV6-3 and J usage is TRBJ1-2, with D unresolved. Germline values: CDR1 MNHEY, CDR2 SVGEGT. This CDR3 spans 13 amino acids. Trimming left V 6 bases short and J 4 bases short, with 12 bases between. The CDR3 coding sequence is TGTGCCAGCAGGTACAAGGGAACCTATGGCTACACCTTC. The encoded protein is CASRYKGTYGYTF.

This clonotype was found many times. This chain joins TRBV7-3 and TRBJ2-3; D perhaps matches TRBD1 (5 bases). Trimming cost V 1 base and J 3 bases, with 20 bases left between them. The V gene's germline CDR1 is SGHTA and CDR2 FQGTGA. The CDR3 has 18 residues. DNA for the CDR3: TGTGCCAGCAGCTTAAAGGGGATTGGAACCGCATTGACAGATACGCAGTATTTT. This translates into CASSLKGIGTALTDTQYF.

The CDR3 DNA sequence: TGCAGTGCCGTTCGAGATGCCGCCAAAAACATTCAGTACTTC. It translates to CSAVRDAAKNIQYF. This chain links TRBV20-1 with TRBJ2-4; D unclear. The V and J ends lost 6 bases and 1 base respectively, with 13 bases between them. The CDR3 length is 14 residues. The germline V gene encodes CDR1 DFQATT and CDR2 SNEGSKA (reference sequence).

A few counts support this clonotype. The CDR3 DNA reads TGCGCCAGCAGCTCGACTAGCGGGAGGTCTGAGCAGTTCTTC. Its translation is CASSSTSGRSEQFF. The V call is TRBV5-1, the J call TRBJ2-1, with 13 nucleotides matching TRBD2. CDR1 is SGHRS and CDR2 is YFSETQ in the germline V gene. There are 14 residues in the CDR3. V shed 3 bases and J 9 bases; nucleotides not matched to a gene: 3.

This clonotype was detected a few times. The gene calls are TRBV20-1 and TRBJ2-3; TRBD1 matches 8 bases. The CDR3 spans 16 residues. The germline CDR1 and CDR2 sequences are DFQATT and SNEGSKA (reference sequence). The junction had 9 bases not matched to a gene; V was cut back by 0 bases and J by 4 bases. The CDR3 nucleotides are TGCAGTGCTAGAGACCAGGGGGCTTCGTCAGCAGATACGCAGTATTTT. Amino acid sequence: CSARDQGASSADTQYF.

The chain couples TRBV20-1 to TRBJ2-1, with 7 bases matching TRBD2. The CDR3 covers 16 residues. V lost 1 base to trimming and J lost 0 bases; unmatched junction nucleotides: 6. Germline V lookup: CDR1 DFQATT, CDR2 SNEGSKA (reference sequence). The CDR3 coding sequence is TGCAGTGCTAGAGGATCGAGCGGGAACTCCTACAATGAGCAGTTCTTC. Its translation: CSARGSSGNSYNEQFF.